A single sample gave rise to the 15 T cell receptor beta chains below, sequenced in a study of CD8 T cells in ankylosing spondylitis. Using its own MiXCR run on the 5' RACE reads, TCRdb lists one record per CDR3 protein. This table has 250,000 or so distinct CDR3 sequences, 20% to 30% appearing once. Sequenced: blood, either unsorted or a sorted T cell fraction (not recorded which). Receptor source: a male donor with ankylosing spondylitis or in good health (not recorded which).

In regard to this clonotype: Compared with germline, one end of the junction differs, possibly owing to a read error. As DNA, the CDR3 is TGCAGCGCTGAAGGGGGGGACAAGGACGAGCAGTACTTC. The encoded protein is CSAEGGDKDEQYF. The V and J genes are TRBV29-1 and TRBJ2-7; possibly TRBD2 for D (7 bases). The CDR3 is 13 amino acids. Germline V gives CDR1 SQVTM, CDR2 ANQGSEA.

The chain combines TRBV21-1 with TRBJ2-3; the table's D call TRBD2 went unverified against the DNA. TRBV21-1 is shown as a pseudogene. The CDR3 contains 20 residues. CDR3 DNA: TGTGCCAGCAGCAAAGAGTCGTGCAGCGGGGGGGCAATGAGGGCAGATACGCAGTATTTT. The encoded protein is CASSKESCSGGAMRADTQYF.

The CDR3 nucleotides are TGCAGTGCTACAGACAGGGTTTTATCCTACAATGAGCAGTTCTTC. It yields the protein CSATDRVLSYNEQFF. This chain joins TRBV20-1 and TRBJ2-1, with 7 nucleotides matching TRBD1. V gave up 4 bases and J gave up 1 base; unmatched junction bases: 7. CDR1 is DFQATT and CDR2 is SNEGSKA in the germline V gene (reference sequence). This CDR3 comprises 15 residues.

This chain connects TRBV20-1 to TRBJ2-3; D not certain. CDR3 length: 14 residues. Per germline, CDR1 DFQATT and CDR2 SNEGSKA (reference sequence). Trimming stripped 6 bases from V and 1 base from J, with 14 bases between. DNA for the CDR3: TGCAGTGCCCTGGGTGGTCTGGGCACAGATACGCAGTATTTT. Translation: CSALGGLGTDTQYF.

The V call is TRBV5-3, the J call TRBJ2-7, with 8 positions matching TRBD1. TRBV5-3 has ORF status, its function being uncertain. V shed 3 bases, J shed 6 bases, and the junction held 5 bases outside the gene matches. The CDR3 is 13 residues long. CDR3 loop: CARSSAGGCEQYF. The CDR3 DNA reads TGTGCCAGAAGCTCGGCAGGGGGCTGCGAGCAGTACTTC.

This clonotype was recorded many times. The gene calls are TRBV18 and TRBJ2-3; unclear D gene. Trimming cost V 2 bases and J 11 bases, with 14 bases left between them. The CDR3 length is 13 residues. Germline V lookup: CDR1 KGHSH, CDR2 LQKENI. As DNA, the CDR3 is TGTGCCAGCTCACCAAATTGGAAGGGTGAGCAGTATTTT. Translated: CASSPNWKGEQYF.

This clonotype was detected a few times. The chain has TRBV10-3 and TRBJ2-3; 9 bases fit TRBD2. J lost 0 bases, V lost 11 bases, and 6 bases had no gene match. Germline V gene data show CDR1 as ENHRY and CDR2 as SYGVKD. This CDR3 contains 14 residues. The CDR3 here is CASSGGRSTDTQYF. CDR3 nucleotides: TGTGCCTCGAGCGGGGGGAGGAGCACAGATACGCAGTATTTT.

This clonotype was counted many times. This rearrangement joins TRBV4-1 to TRBJ2-3; D gene ambiguous. CDR1 is MGHRA and CDR2 is YSYEKL in the germline V gene. V gave up 0 bases and J gave up 1 base, with 11 bases separating them. This CDR3 comprises 16 residues. This CDR3 is CASSQESIEGTDTQYF. The CDR3 DNA reads as TGCGCCAGCAGCCAAGAGTCGATCGAGGGCACAGATACGCAGTATTTT.

V gene TRBV25-1 combines with J gene TRBJ2-5; tentative D call: TRBD2 (6 bases). There are 12 residues in the CDR3. The V end lost 1 base, the J end lost 7 bases, and 7 bases lay between the germline ends. Germline loops: CDR1 MGHDK, CDR2 SYGVNS. The CDR3 DNA sequence: TGTGCCAGCAGTGAATTGCGGGGGACCCAGTACTTC. It translates to CASSELRGTQYF.

The chain couples TRBV12-3 or TRBV12-4 to TRBJ2-3, with a tentative D call TRBD2 (6 bases). Trimming pared 6 bases from V and 9 bases from J, leaving 19 bases between. This CDR3 has 14 amino acids. The CDR3 sequence is CASRLRESRTTQYF. CDR3 in DNA: TGTGCCAGCAGATTACGGGAGTCCCGAACGACGCAGTATTTT.

This clonotype showed up just a few times. CDR3 in amino acids: CSASRTGVDNQPQHF. For the CDR3, the DNA is TGCAGTGCTAGTCGGACAGGGGTCGACAATCAGCCCCAGCATTTT. The chain is built from TRBV20-1 and TRBJ1-5; 9 bases align to TRBD1. CDR3 size: 15 residues. Germline-derived CDR1 and CDR2 are DFQATT and SNEGSKA (reference sequence). V was pared by 3 bases and J by 3 bases, with 6 bases of the junction left unmatched.

In its sample, this clonotype was seen many times. The V gene is TRBV20-1, the J gene TRBJ1-1; weak D call: TRBD1 (5 bases). The germline gives CDR1 DFQATT, CDR2 SNEGSKA (reference sequence). V was pared by 4 bases and J by 1 base, with 13 bases between. The CDR3 runs 14 residues. The CDR3 nucleotides read TGCAGTGCTACCCTCCCGGGGCAGAACACTGAAGCTTTCTTT. This encodes CSATLPGQNTEAFF.

This clonotype was seen repeatedly, ten times or more. The rearrangement uses TRBV12-3 or TRBV12-4 and TRBJ2-2; 7 nucleotides agree with TRBD1. The CDR3 contains 13 residues. J gave up 3 bases and V 8 bases, and 3 bases lay outside the gene matches. CDR3 in amino acids: CASWTGYTGELFF. CDR3 bases: TGTGCCAGCTGGACAGGCTACACCGGGGAGCTGTTTTTT.

The rearrangement joins TRBV18 to TRBJ2-5, with D maybe TRBD1 (6 bases). Trimming took 0 bases from V and 6 from J, leaving 11 bases between them. Germline V lookup: CDR1 KGHSH, CDR2 LQKENI. The CDR3 runs to 14 residues. CDR3 region: CASSPPTRGQTQYF. CDR3 DNA: TGTGCCAGCTCACCACCAACCAGGGGCCAGACCCAGTACTTC.

This chain connects TRBV7-9 to TRBJ2-7; 7 bases line up with TRBD2. V lost 5 bases and J lost 7; bases outside the gene matches: 11. The CDR3 loop spans 14 amino acids. CDR1 and CDR2 (germline): SEHNR, FQNEAQ (reference sequence). The CDR3 region has the DNA TGTGCCAGCAGCGTCACAGTGGGTAGCGGGGAGCAGTACTTC. Protein sequence: CASSVTVGSGEQYF.